This paragraph reports one T cell receptor beta chain. No antigen is known for it. Base qualities were left out, and no much larger clone turns up one base away. Patients with autoimmune disease history or receiving systemic immunosuppression were excluded from the trial. In every dose cohort, peripheral blood was drawn for TCR sequencing at baseline, cycle 4 day 1, and cycle 7 day 1. The samples were drawn from a first-in-human, open-label, multicenter phase I dose-escalation trial of ivuxolimab. Adults with locally advanced or metastatic head and neck squamous cell, hepatocellular, melanoma or renal cell carcinoma were enrolled in the trial. Before TCR sequencing, CD4+ and CD8+ T cells were separately sorted from peripheral blood. This sample was taken from a study of OX40 agonist ivuxolimab in advanced cancers. In the study overall: The costimulatory receptor OX40 (CD134) was targeted by ivuxolimab, a fully human IgG2 agonistic monoclonal antibody. Intravenous ivuxolimab was administered to patients every 2 weeks at six dose levels: 0.01, 0.1, 0.3, 1.5, 3 and 10 mg/kg. Among the approximately 50 dose-escalation patients, around 19 had hepatocellular carcinoma, approximately 15 melanoma, 9 renal cell carcinoma and 9 head and neck cancer. The dose-escalation cohort was around 84% male with a mean age of around 64 years, ranging from about 20 to 85. Patients were allowed to have had prior anti-PD-1, anti-PD-L1 or anti-CTLA-4 therapy, and 40% to 45% of the dose-escalation patients had been treated with checkpoint inhibitors. Three dose-escalation patients achieved partial responses, one with hepatocellular carcinoma and two with cutaneous melanoma. Peripheral TCRbeta sequencing was intended to test whether TCR sequence diversity was altered and clonal T-cell expansion was caused by ivuxolimab. The monotherapy dose-escalation portion (N ≈ 52 patients) of the phase I ivuxolimab trial is reported in the paper.

General study outcomes and caveats: The antigen specificity of the clonally expanded peripheral T cells was not determined. Partial responders in the 0.1-3.0 mg/kg groups had among the lowest normalized peripheral clonal expansion, especially among CD8+ T cells. Low levels of normalized T-cell clonal expansion were also shown by some nonresponding patients. At doses from 0.1 to 3.0 mg/kg, clonal expansion was seen in both CD4+ and CD8+ blood T cells between baseline and week 6. After ivuxolimab, CD8+ T cells had more expanded clones than CD4+ T cells on average.

To sequence the TCRbeta CDR3 region, genomic DNA was isolated from the sorted cells. The immunoSEQ Assay was used to sequence the TCRbeta CDR3 regions. What TCRdb holds here is the immuneACCESS table cut down to in-frame rearrangements. Part of the clones is not present; checked against another copy, under half of the missing clones reflect an unresolved V gene, and the others are unexplained. Across this sample there are 20,000 to 25,000 clones, with approximately 80% seen only once. Approximately 16% of the sample is taken by the ten largest. This clonotype was sampled from an adult with an advanced solid tumor such as melanoma, head and neck, liver or kidney cancer. The sequenced sample was CD4+ or CD8+ T cells sorted from blood, obtained in a trial of the OX40 agonist ivuxolimab.

The CDR3 amino acid sequence is: CASSSLDPWDTQYF. The nucleotide sequence reads as follows: TGTGCCAGCAGTTCCCTGGATCCCTGGGATACGCAGTATTTT. The rearranged segments are TRBV6-5 and TRBJ2-3; no D gene is confidently identified. The germline V gene gives CDR1 as MNHEY and CDR2 as SVGAGI. V is reduced by 4 bases and J by 6 bases, leaving a spacing of 14 bases between them. Reading from cysteine to phenylalanine, the CDR3 counts 14 amino acids. Solely the CDR3 DNA is kept, with 42 bases framed from the first base.